Below are 26 T cell receptor beta chains sequenced from a single sample in a study of cytotoxic CD8 clonotypes in ibrutinib-treated CLL. Produced via immunoSEQ multiplex PCR; TCRdb's table is partial and in-frame only. In the table there are 150,000 to 200,000 clones, more than 70% of which are singletons. The sample consisted of PBMCs, taken at disease progression, from a patient treated with ibrutinib. The receptors originated from a human donor with chronic lymphocytic leukemia.

This clone was detected only once. V and J are TRBV18 and TRBJ2-7; D possibly matches TRBD1 or TRBD2 (5 bases each). The CDR3 is 14 residues long. Trimming removed 0 bases at V and 3 bases at J, with 9 bases between. From germline, CDR1 is KGHSH and CDR2 LQKENI. The CDR3 coding sequence is TGTGCCAGCTCACCACCGGGACCAAGCTACGAGCAGTACTTC. Translated, it gives CASSPPGPSYEQYF.

The chain recombines TRBV28 with TRBJ1-5, with D perhaps TRBD1 (6 bases). The CDR3 has 16 residues. Germline V lookup: CDR1 MDHEN, CDR2 SYDVKM. V gave up 1 base and J gave up 1 base, with 11 bases separating them. CDR3 region: CASSLFRGPSNQPQHF. The DNA for the CDR3 is TGTGCCAGCAGTTTATTTCGGGGGCCAAGCAATCAGCCCCAGCATTTT.

V is TRBV7-9 and J is TRBJ2-1; TRBD2 matches 10 bases. Trimming took 2 bases from V and 2 from J; bases not matched to a gene: 12. The CDR3 length is 19 residues. The germline gives CDR1 SEHNR, CDR2 FQNEAQ (reference sequence). For the CDR3, the DNA is TGTGCCAGCAGCTTACTTCTCTCCGGGACTAGCGAGACCTACAATGAGCAGTTCTTC. It encodes CASSLLLSGTSETYNEQFF.

This rearrangement joins TRBV28 to TRBJ1-5, with TRBD1 matching 7 bases. Trimming took 5 bases from V and 6 from J; bases not matched to a gene: 10. The CDR3 consists of 15 residues. From germline, CDR1 is MDHEN and CDR2 SYDVKM. The CDR3 region is CASSKTGIRGQPQHF. DNA of the CDR3: TGTGCCAGCAGTAAGACAGGGATCAGGGGTCAGCCCCAGCATTTT.

The J gene is TRBJ1-5, the V gene TRBV5-5; no reliable D call. Germline V gene data show CDR1 as SGHKS and CDR2 as YYEKEE (reference sequence). V was cut by 3 bases and J by 0 bases, with 4 bases left in between. The CDR3 spans 13 residues. CDR3 region: CASSSLSNQPQHF. CDR3 bases: TGTGCCAGCAGCTCACTTAGCAATCAGCCCCAGCATTTT.

V is TRBV15 and J is TRBJ2-5; D gene uncertain. The DNA end is more similar to TRBJ2-7, so the J call may be wrong. The germline V gene has CDR1 LNHNV and CDR2 YYDKDF (reference sequence). CDR3 size: 14 residues. CDR3 coding DNA: TGTGCCACCAGCAAGGTGGACGGACCCTACGAGCAGTACTTC. Its protein product is CATSKVDGPYEQYF.

This chain joins TRBV10-3 and TRBJ1-1; 10 bases are a match to TRBD1. The junction had 9 bases not matched to a gene; V was cut back by 2 bases and J by 0 bases. Germline V gene lookup returns CDR1 ENHRY and CDR2 SYGVKD. The length of the CDR3 is 18 residues. CDR3 coding DNA: TGTGCCATCAGTGAGGACCTAGGACAGGGGGTCATGAACACTGAAGCTTTCTTT. Translated, it gives CAISEDLGQGVMNTEAFF.

The rearrangement links TRBV19 to TRBJ2-3, with D possibly matching TRBD2 (6 bases). In germline, CDR1 is LNHDA, CDR2 SQIVND (reference sequence). Trimming cost V 0 bases and J 4 bases, with 23 bases left between them. The CDR3 contains 19 residues. The CDR3 spells CASSIDGPDALGGPDTQYF. Here the CDR3 DNA reads TGTGCCAGTAGTATAGATGGCCCGGACGCCCTGGGGGGACCAGATACGCAGTATTTT.

The chain recombines TRBV30 with TRBJ2-3, with 10 bases lining up with TRBD2. Germline assignment: CDR1 GTSNPN and CDR2 SVGIG (reference sequence). The CDR3 has 16 residues. V trimming: 2 bases; J trimming: 2 bases; junction bases outside the gene matches: 7. CDR3 sequence: CAWSPHSGRVTDTQYF. CDR3 bases: TGTGCCTGGAGTCCCCACAGCGGGAGGGTCACAGATACGCAGTATTTT.

This clone has just a few counts. The chain combines TRBV28 with TRBJ1-2; no reliable D call. The CDR3 is made up of 13 amino acids. Trimming cost V 2 bases and J 4 bases, with 8 bases left between them. Germline loops: CDR1 MDHEN, CDR2 SYDVKM. In DNA, the CDR3 is TGTGCCAGCAGTTTAAAGATGCTCTATGGCTACACCTTC. The encoded protein is CASSLKMLYGYTF.

This sequence joins TRBV6-5 and TRBJ1-1; unclear D gene. CDR1 and CDR2 from the germline V gene are MNHEY and SVGAGI. The ends were cut back, 6 bases at V and 4 bases at J, with 18 bases in the middle. The CDR3 consists of 15 residues. CDR3 DNA sequence: TGTGCCAGCAGCAACCCGGTGAGACGAGGCACTGAAGCTTTCTTT. It translates to CASSNPVRRGTEAFF.

J is TRBJ2-7 and V is TRBV19; D might be TRBD2 (6 bases). The CDR3 extends over 14 amino acids. CDR1 is LNHDA, CDR2 SQIVND, per germline (reference sequence). Trimming cost V 2 bases and J 2 bases, with 10 bases left between them. CDR3 sequence: CASSIPGETYEQYF. The CDR3 bases are TGTGCCAGTAGTATACCGGGGGAAACCTACGAGCAGTACTTC.

The chain is built from TRBV6-5 and TRBJ1-2; 7 bases are a match to TRBD1. From germline, CDR1 is MNHEY and CDR2 SVGAGI. This CDR3 region has 15 residues. The V segment lost 3 bases and the J segment 7 bases; nucleotides outside the gene matches: 11. The CDR3 loop is CASSYSGQSSRGYTF. The CDR3 DNA is TGTGCCAGCAGTTATTCGGGACAGAGTTCTCGTGGCTACACCTTC.

The V call is TRBV27, the J call TRBJ2-5; D perhaps matches TRBD1 (6 bases). The CDR3 is made up of 14 amino acids. With 4 bases removed from V and 2 bases from J, the gap between germline ends came to 11 bases. Germline values: CDR1 MNHEY, CDR2 SMNVEV (reference sequence). CDR3 nucleotide sequence: TGTGCCAGCAGTTGGGGGCCGCTACAAGAGACCCAGTACTTC. The encoded protein is CASSWGPLQETQYF.

V gene TRBV29-1 combines with J gene TRBJ1-1, with 9 bases matching TRBD1. The trim removed 7 bases at V and 4 bases at J, leaving 19 bases unmatched. The CDR3 has 17 residues. The germline gives CDR1 SQVTM, CDR2 ANQGSEA. This chain's CDR3 is CSAIPYRGLIAGTEAFF. In DNA form, the CDR3 reads TGCAGCGCTATACCCTACAGGGGGCTGATCGCCGGCACTGAAGCTTTCTTT.

A few counts support this clone. The rearrangement joins TRBV11-1 to TRBJ2-5, with 8 positions matching TRBD2. Germline assignment: CDR1 SGHAT and CDR2 FQDESV (reference sequence). The CDR3 contains 14 residues. J was trimmed by 6 bases and V by 4 bases; bases with no gene match: 7. For the CDR3, the DNA is TGTGCCAGCAGCTCAGGACTAGCCTCACAGACCCAGTACTTC. Encoded protein: CASSSGLASQTQYF. The full variable domain, in which reference TRBV11-1 and TRBJ2-5 provide the parts outside the CDR3, is EAEVAQSPRYKITEKSQAVAFWCDPISGHATLYWYRQILGQGPELLVQFQDESVVDDSQLPKDRFSAERLKGVDSTLKIQPAELGDSAMYLCASSSGLASQTQYFGPGTRLLVL.

This chain connects TRBV10-1 to TRBJ1-2, with a weak D call TRBD1 (5 bases). Between the trimmed V and J ends, which lost 2 bases and 4 bases, there was a span of 17 bases. The CDR3 consists of 16 residues. Germline-derived CDR1 and CDR2 are WNHNN and SYGVQD (reference sequence). The DNA for the CDR3 is TGCGCCAGCAGTGAGGTTCTTTCCGGGGGAATCTATGGCTACACCTTC. Amino acids: CASSEVLSGGIYGYTF.

This clone was observed a handful of times. The CDR3 DNA reads as TGTGCCTGGAACGCGGGGGGCCAAAGGAGCAATCAGCCCCAGCATTTT. Protein: CAWNAGGQRSNQPQHF. The V call is TRBV30, the J call TRBJ1-5; weak D call: TRBD1 (6 bases). CDR3 length: 16 residues. V lost 4 bases and J 1 base, leaving 17 bases between the germline ends. Germline CDR1 reads GTSNPN; CDR2 reads SVGIG (reference sequence). The whole variable domain, filled in from reference TRBV30 and TRBJ1-5, reads SQTIHQWPATLVQPVGSPLSLECTVEGTSNPNLYWYRQAAGRGLQLLFYSVGIGQISSEVPQNLSASRPQDRQFILSSKKLLLSDSGFYLCAWNAGGQRSNQPQHFGDGTRLSIL.

The chain has TRBV6-5 and TRBJ2-7; a weak D match, TRBD1 (6 bases). There are 14 residues in the CDR3. Germline assignment: CDR1 MNHEY and CDR2 SVGAGI. V was shortened by 4 bases and J by 4 bases, with 14 bases between the two germline ends. The CDR3 DNA sequence: TGTGCCAGCAGTTTCCTGGGGACACCATACGAGCAGTACTTC. It yields the protein CASSFLGTPYEQYF.

The chain links TRBV18 to TRBJ2-3, with D uncertain. Trimming removed 6 bases from V and 0 bases from J, with 13 bases in between. The germline gives CDR1 KGHSH, CDR2 LQKENI. The CDR3 sequence is 15 residues long. The chain's CDR3 is CASSHIFESTDTQYF. The CDR3 coding sequence is TGTGCCAGCTCTCACATTTTCGAGAGCACAGATACGCAGTATTTT.

CDR3: CASSHSAGYNEQFF. The CDR3 DNA reads as TGCGCCAGCAGCCACTCAGCGGGGTACAATGAGCAGTTCTTC. This chain links TRBV4-3 with TRBJ2-1; TRBD2 matches at 7 bases. The germline gives CDR1 LGHNA, CDR2 YSLEER. V shed 3 bases and J 4 bases; nucleotides not matched to a gene: 3. This CDR3 contains 14 residues.

CDR3 DNA sequence: TGTGCCAGCAGCTCCCGACTAGCGGGCGGCACAGATACGCAGTATTTT. Protein: CASSSRLAGGTDTQYF. The chain joins TRBV7-2 to TRBJ2-3, with TRBD2 matching 10 bases. CDR1 and CDR2 from the germline V gene are SGHTA and FQGNSA. Trimming removed 4 bases from V and 1 base from J; junction bases left unmatched: 5. The CDR3 spans 16 residues.

The J gene is TRBJ1-2, the V gene TRBV30; D gene unclear. Germline CDR1 reads GTSNPN; CDR2 reads SVGIG (reference sequence). V was pared by 3 bases and J by 5 bases, with 10 bases between. The CDR3 contains 12 residues. The CDR3 reads CAWRHRLYGYTF. DNA of the CDR3: TGTGCCTGGAGGCACCGACTATATGGCTACACCTTC.

This chain links TRBV7-9 with TRBJ1-5, with D possibly TRBD1 on 5 matching bases. V dropped 5 bases and J dropped 4 bases, with 18 bases sitting between them. Germline V gives CDR1 SEHNR, CDR2 FQNEAQ (reference sequence). CDR3 length: 16 residues. CDR3 coding DNA: TGTGCCAGCAGCCCTAGTCGAGGGGACGGAAATCAGCCCCAGCATTTT. Translation: CASSPSRGDGNQPQHF.

The chain couples TRBV25-1 to TRBJ2-7, with TRBD1 matching over 9 bases. There are 15 residues in the CDR3. Unmatched junction bases numbered 11, after V lost 4 bases and J lost 7 bases. The germline CDR1 and CDR2 sequences are MGHDK and SYGVNS. The CDR3 reads CASSGPGTGKREQYF. The CDR3 coding sequence is TGTGCCAGCAGTGGGCCCGGGACAGGGAAAAGGGAGCAGTACTTC.

This chain links TRBV4-1 with TRBJ2-6; either TRBD1 or TRBD2 may supply D (5 bases each). V was shortened by 3 bases and J by 1 base, with 13 bases between the two germline ends. CDR1 and CDR2 (germline): MGHRA, YSYEKL. The CDR3 sequence is 17 residues long. The CDR3, as DNA: TGCGCCAGCAGCCAGGGGGAATTCAGGTCTGGGGCCAACGTCCTGACTTTC. This sequence encodes CASSQGEFRSGANVLTF.